Below are 17 T cell receptor beta chains sequenced from a single sample in a study of HIV-infected patients and healthy controls. Via MiXCR, TCRdb re-called the 5' RACE reads, giving one row per CDR3 protein. The data contain about 64,000 distinct CDR3 sequences, over 15% of them seen just once; the ten biggest clones take up 1.4%. Sequenced sample: CD4+ T cells from blood. These receptors all stem from a human donor in good health.

This clonotype appeared many times. The chain links TRBV7-2 to TRBJ1-3, with TRBD1 matching 8 bases. The CDR3 is 16 amino acids. Germline loops: CDR1 SGHTA, CDR2 FQGNSA. V lost 5 bases and J lost 2; bases outside the gene matches: 8. The CDR3 nucleotides are TGTGCCAGCAGCGTTTACAGGGGGAGAGCTGGAAACACCATATATTTT. As protein: CASSVYRGRAGNTIYF.

This clonotype was detected many times. V gene TRBV6-1 combines with J gene TRBJ2-3, with 9 positions matching TRBD1. J was trimmed by 2 bases and V by 8 bases; bases with no gene match: 5. CDR3 length: 14 residues. Per germline, CDR1 MNHNS and CDR2 SASEGT. The CDR3 bases are TGTGCCAGCCGTATACAGGGGGCCACAGATACGCAGTATTTT. Translating it yields CASRIQGATDTQYF.

CDR3 DNA sequence: TGTGCCAGCAGACCCCTAGCACAAGGGATTCACAATGAGCAGTTCTTC. It yields the protein CASRPLAQGIHNEQFF. This chain joins TRBV7-6 and TRBJ2-1; D perhaps matches TRBD2 (5 bases). Trimming stripped 6 bases from V and 5 bases from J, with 20 bases between. The CDR3 length is 16 residues. Looked up from germline, CDR1 is SGHVS and CDR2 is FNYEAQ. Supplemented by reference TRBV7-6 and TRBJ2-1, the full variable domain reads GAGVSQSPRYKVTKRGQDVALRCDPISGHVSLYWYRQALGQGPEFLTYFNYEAQQDKSGLPNDRFSAERPEGSISTLTIQRTEQRDSAMYRCASRPLAQGIHNEQFFGPGTRLTVL.

This clonotype turned up a few times. V usage is TRBV7-8 and J usage is TRBJ2-3; a possible D gene is TRBD2 (6 bases). In germline, CDR1 is SGHVS, CDR2 FQNEAQ. There are 15 residues in the CDR3. V was cut by 1 base and J by 10 bases, with 18 bases left in between. This CDR3 reads CASSLGPLTSGAQYF. Here the CDR3 DNA reads TGTGCCAGCAGCTTAGGGCCCCTCACTTCGGGGGCGCAGTATTTT.

This clonotype was found many times. The J gene is TRBJ2-7, the V gene TRBV29-1, with 7 bases that match TRBD2. J gave up 1 base and V 4 bases, and 7 bases lay outside the gene matches. Germline CDR1 SQVTM, CDR2 ANQGSEA. The CDR3 extends over 14 amino acids. The CDR3 loop reads CSVVPWRGSYEQYF. The CDR3 DNA reads as TGCAGCGTTGTACCCTGGCGGGGGTCCTACGAGCAGTACTTC.

This clonotype showed up just a few times. This rearrangement joins TRBV7-6 to TRBJ2-3, with 10 bases matching TRBD1. Trimming removed 5 bases from V and 2 bases from J; junction bases left unmatched: 4. The CDR3 has 15 amino acids. Germline-derived CDR1 and CDR2 are SGHVS and FNYEAQ. The CDR3 nucleotides read TGTGCCAGCAGCAACGGACAGGGGGACACAGATACGCAGTATTTT. Its protein product is CASSNGQGDTDTQYF.

The chain has TRBV5-1 and TRBJ2-1; 8 positions agree with TRBD2. The germline V gene encodes CDR1 SGHRS and CDR2 YFSETQ. The junction had 2 bases not matched to a gene; V was cut back by 1 base and J by 5 bases. This CDR3 spans 14 amino acids. CDR3 bases: TGCGCCAGCAGCTTGATAGCGGGGAACAATGAGCAGTTCTTC. Amino acid sequence: CASSLIAGNNEQFF. The variable domain in full, with the rest retrieved from reference TRBV5-1 and TRBJ2-1, is KAGVTQTPRYLIKTRGQQVTLSCSPISGHRSVSWYQQTPGQGLQFLFEYFSETQRNKGNFPGRFSGRQFSNSRSEMNVSTLELGDSALYLCASSLIAGNNEQFFGPGTRLTVL.

The chain recombines TRBV19 with TRBJ1-4; D uncertain. The germline V gene has CDR1 LNHDA and CDR2 SQIVND (reference sequence). The CDR3 length is 12 residues. V gave up 7 bases and J gave up 8 bases, with 11 bases separating them. The CDR3 bases are TGTGCCAGTAAGGGCCTAGGCGAAAAACTGTTTTTT. Protein sequence: CASKGLGEKLFF.

This clonotype occurred many times. The genes are TRBV6-5 and TRBJ2-7, with 9 bases aligning to TRBD1. V was pared by 2 bases and J by 6 bases, with 5 bases of the junction left unmatched. The CDR3 totals 14 residues. CDR1 is MNHEY, CDR2 SVGAGI, per germline. CDR3 sequence reads: CASSYPGQGAEQYF. The CDR3 DNA reads as TGTGCCAGCAGTTACCCGGGACAGGGCGCCGAGCAGTACTTC.

This clonotype was seen a few times. The DNA for the CDR3 is TGTGCCAGCAGCCTGGGACAGCTTTTCTATAATTCACCCCTCCACTTT. It codes for CASSLGQLFYNSPLHF. This rearrangement joins TRBV12-3 or TRBV12-4 to TRBJ1-6; 7 bases agree with TRBD1. This CDR3 spans 16 amino acids. V dropped 6 bases and J dropped 3; count of bases not matched to a gene: 8.

A few counts support this clonotype. The chain carries TRBV14 and TRBJ2-5; tentatively, D is TRBD1 or TRBD2 (7 bases each). The CDR3 consists of 16 residues. Looked up from germline, CDR1 is SGHDN and CDR2 is FVKESK. Between the trimmed V and J ends, which lost 3 bases and 3 bases, there was a span of 17 bases. In nucleotides, the CDR3 is TGTGCCAGCAGCCAGTGGAGCGGGACAGAAAAAGAGACCCAGTACTTC. Protein: CASSQWSGTEKETQYF.

The chain couples TRBV29-1 to TRBJ2-2, with D possibly TRBD2 on 6 matching bases. The CDR3 loop spans 14 amino acids. The germline CDR1 and CDR2 sequences are SQVTM and ANQGSEA. Between the trimmed V and J ends, which lost 4 bases and 4 bases, there was a span of 13 bases. CDR3 coding DNA: TGCAGCGTTGTGAAGGGACTCGGCACCGGGGAGCTGTTTTTT. It encodes CSVVKGLGTGELFF.

The J gene is TRBJ2-3, the V gene TRBV7-3; 7 nucleotides align to TRBD1. Germline CDR1 and CDR2: SGHTA and FQGTGA. The CDR3 consists of 16 residues. V trimming: 5 bases; J trimming: 4 bases; junction bases outside the gene matches: 12. CDR3 nucleotide sequence: TGTGCCAGCAGCCTAGTAACAGGGGTTCAGGCAGATACGCAGTATTTT. It codes for CASSLVTGVQADTQYF.

This chain uses TRBV10-3 with TRBJ1-1, with 7 bases that match TRBD1. There are 16 residues in the CDR3. Germline-derived CDR1 and CDR2 are ENHRY and SYGVKD. J lost 1 base, V lost 6 bases, and 11 bases had no gene match. The CDR3 DNA sequence: TGTGCCATCAGGGAACTCAGGGGGTCGGAGAACACTGAAGCTTTCTTT. Translated, it gives CAIRELRGSENTEAFF.

This clonotype was detected many times. The rearrangement links TRBV20-1 to TRBJ2-3; no clear D gene. This CDR3 contains 15 residues. Between the trimmed V and J ends, which lost 5 bases and 2 bases, there was a span of 17 bases. Germline assignment: CDR1 DFQATT and CDR2 SNEGSKA (reference sequence). CDR3 loop: CSASRYRKNTDTQYF. CDR3 in DNA: TGCAGTGCTTCTCGGTACAGAAAAAACACAGATACGCAGTATTTT.

This rearrangement joins TRBV20-1 to TRBJ2-1; TRBD2 matches 13 bases. The CDR3 consists of 14 residues. J lost 8 bases, V lost 4 bases, and 5 bases had no gene match. Germline CDR1 is DFQATT and CDR2 is SNEGSKA (reference sequence). CDR3 sequence reads: CSAITSGGADEQFF. CDR3 in DNA: TGCAGTGCTATCACTAGCGGGGGGGCCGATGAGCAGTTCTTC.

In this sample, this clonotype turned up many times. The chain is built from TRBV12-3 or TRBV12-4 and TRBJ1-1; possibly TRBD1 for D (5 bases). The CDR3 consists of 13 residues. Trimming took 6 bases from V and 4 from J, leaving 12 bases between them. The CDR3 DNA sequence: TGTGCCAGCAGCCCTCTTGGGGGCACTGAAGCTTTCTTT. This sequence encodes CASSPLGGTEAFF.